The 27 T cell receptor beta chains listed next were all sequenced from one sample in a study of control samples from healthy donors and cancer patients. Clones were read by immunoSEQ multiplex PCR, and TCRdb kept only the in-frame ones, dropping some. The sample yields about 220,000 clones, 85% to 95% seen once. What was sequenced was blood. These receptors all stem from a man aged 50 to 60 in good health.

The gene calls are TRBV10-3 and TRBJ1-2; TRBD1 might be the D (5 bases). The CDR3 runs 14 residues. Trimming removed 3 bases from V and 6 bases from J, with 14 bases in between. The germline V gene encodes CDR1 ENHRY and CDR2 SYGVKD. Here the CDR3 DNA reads TGTGCCATCAGTGATAATAGGGGAATTGATGGCTACACCTTC. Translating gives CAISDNRGIDGYTF.

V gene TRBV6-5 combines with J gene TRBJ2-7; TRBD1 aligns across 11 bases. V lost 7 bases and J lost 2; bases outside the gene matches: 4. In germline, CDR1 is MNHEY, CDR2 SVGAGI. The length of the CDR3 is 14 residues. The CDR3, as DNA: TGTGCCAGCACGGGGGGACAGGGGGCCTACGAGCAGTACGTC. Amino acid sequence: CASTGGQGAYEQYV.

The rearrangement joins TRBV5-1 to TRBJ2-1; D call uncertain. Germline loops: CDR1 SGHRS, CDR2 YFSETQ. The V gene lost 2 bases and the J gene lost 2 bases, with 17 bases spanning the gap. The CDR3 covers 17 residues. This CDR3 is CASSFNPSAVTYNEQFF. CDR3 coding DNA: TGCGCCAGCAGCTTTAACCCCAGCGCGGTGACCTACAATGAGCAGTTCTTC.

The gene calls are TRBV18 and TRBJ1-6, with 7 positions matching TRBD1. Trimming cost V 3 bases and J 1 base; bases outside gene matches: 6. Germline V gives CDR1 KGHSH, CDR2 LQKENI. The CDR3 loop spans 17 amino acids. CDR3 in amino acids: CASSPSDRQSYNSPLHF. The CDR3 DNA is TGTGCCAGCTCACCCTCGGACAGGCAATCCTATAATTCACCCCTCCACTTT.

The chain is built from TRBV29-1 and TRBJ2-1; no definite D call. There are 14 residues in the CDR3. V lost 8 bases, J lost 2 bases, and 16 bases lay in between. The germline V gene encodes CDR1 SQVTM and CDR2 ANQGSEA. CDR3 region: CSLSFVGTYNEQFF. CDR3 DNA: TGCAGCCTTAGTTTCGTAGGGACCTACAATGAGCAGTTCTTC.

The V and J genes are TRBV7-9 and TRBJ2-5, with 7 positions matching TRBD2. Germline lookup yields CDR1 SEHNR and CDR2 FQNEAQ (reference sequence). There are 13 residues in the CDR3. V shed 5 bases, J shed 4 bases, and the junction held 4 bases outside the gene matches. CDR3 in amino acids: CASSTGGRETQYF. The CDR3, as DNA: TGTGCCAGCAGCACCGGGGGGAGAGAGACCCAGTACTTC.

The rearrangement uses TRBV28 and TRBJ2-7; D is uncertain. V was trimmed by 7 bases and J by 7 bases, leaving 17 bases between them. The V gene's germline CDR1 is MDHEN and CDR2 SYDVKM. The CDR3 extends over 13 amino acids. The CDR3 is CASTSSGFGEQYV. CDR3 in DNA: TGTGCCAGCACCTCCAGTGGGTTTGGGGAGCAGTACGTC.

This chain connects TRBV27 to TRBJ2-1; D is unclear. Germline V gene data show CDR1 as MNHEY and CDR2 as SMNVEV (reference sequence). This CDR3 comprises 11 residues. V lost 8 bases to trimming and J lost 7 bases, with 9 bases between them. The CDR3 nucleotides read TGTGCCAGCGCTCGGCGGAATGAGCAGTTCTTC. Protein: CASARRNEQFF.

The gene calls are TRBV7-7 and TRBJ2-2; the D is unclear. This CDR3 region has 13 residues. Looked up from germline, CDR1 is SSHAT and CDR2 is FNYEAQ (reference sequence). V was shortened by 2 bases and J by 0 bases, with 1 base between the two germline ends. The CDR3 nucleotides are TGTGCCAGCAGCTTAACGAACACCGGGGAGCTGTTTTTT. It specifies CASSLTNTGELFF.

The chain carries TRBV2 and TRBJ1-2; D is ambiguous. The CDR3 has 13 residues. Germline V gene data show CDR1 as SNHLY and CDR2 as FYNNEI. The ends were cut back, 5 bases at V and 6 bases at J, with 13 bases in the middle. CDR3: CASSLLKADGYTF. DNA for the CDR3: TGTGCCAGCAGTCTACTCAAGGCGGATGGCTACACCTTC.

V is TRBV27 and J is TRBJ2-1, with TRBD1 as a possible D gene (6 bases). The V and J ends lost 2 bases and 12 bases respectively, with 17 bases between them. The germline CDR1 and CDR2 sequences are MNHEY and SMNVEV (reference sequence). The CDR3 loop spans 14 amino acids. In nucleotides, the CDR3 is TGTGCCAGCAGTTTAGGGCAGGGGCGCTTAGGGCAGTTCTTC. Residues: CASSLGQGRLGQFF.

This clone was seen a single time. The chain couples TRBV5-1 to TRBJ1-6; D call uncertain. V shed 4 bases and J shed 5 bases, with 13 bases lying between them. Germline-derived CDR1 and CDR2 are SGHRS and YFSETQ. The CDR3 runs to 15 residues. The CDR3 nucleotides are TGCGCCAGCAGCAGCACCCCGAACGATAATTCACCCCTCCACTTT. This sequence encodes CASSSTPNDNSPLHF.

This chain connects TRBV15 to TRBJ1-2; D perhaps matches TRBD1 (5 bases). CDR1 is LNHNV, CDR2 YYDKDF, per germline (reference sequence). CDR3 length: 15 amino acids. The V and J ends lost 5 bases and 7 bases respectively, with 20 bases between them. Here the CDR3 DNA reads TGTGCCACCAGCGAGGGACGCCTCGAGTATGGTGGCTACACCTTC. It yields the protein CATSEGRLEYGGYTF.

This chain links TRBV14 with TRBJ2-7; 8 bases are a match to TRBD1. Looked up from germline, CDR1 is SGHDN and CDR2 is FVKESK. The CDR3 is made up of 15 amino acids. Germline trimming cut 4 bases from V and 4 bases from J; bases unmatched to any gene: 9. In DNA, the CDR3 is TGTGCCAGCAGCCGAGCGGACAGGGTAGTTTACGAGCAGTACTTC. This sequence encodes CASSRADRVVYEQYF.

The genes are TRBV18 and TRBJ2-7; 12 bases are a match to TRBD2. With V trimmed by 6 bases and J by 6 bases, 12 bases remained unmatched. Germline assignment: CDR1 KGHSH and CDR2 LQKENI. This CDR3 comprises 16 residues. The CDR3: CASSLASGGAVVEQYF. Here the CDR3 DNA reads TGTGCCAGCTCCTTGGCTAGCGGGGGGGCCGTCGTCGAGCAGTACTTC.

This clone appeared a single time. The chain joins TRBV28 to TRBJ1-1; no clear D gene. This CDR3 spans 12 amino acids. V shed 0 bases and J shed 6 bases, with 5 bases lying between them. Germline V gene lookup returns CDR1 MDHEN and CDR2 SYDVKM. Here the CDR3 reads CASSLWGAEAFF. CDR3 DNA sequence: TGTGCCAGCAGTTTATGGGGTGCTGAAGCTTTCTTT.

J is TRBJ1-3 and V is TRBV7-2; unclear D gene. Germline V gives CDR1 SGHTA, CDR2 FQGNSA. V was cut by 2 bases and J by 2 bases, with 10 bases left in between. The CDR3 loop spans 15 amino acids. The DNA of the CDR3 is TGTGCCAGCAGCTTACCCCCAGGCGCTGGAAACACCATATATTTT. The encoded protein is CASSLPPGAGNTIYF.

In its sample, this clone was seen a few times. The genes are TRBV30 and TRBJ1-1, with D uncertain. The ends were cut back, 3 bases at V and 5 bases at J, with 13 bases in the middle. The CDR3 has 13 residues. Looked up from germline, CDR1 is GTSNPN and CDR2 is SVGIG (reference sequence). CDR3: CAWSEGGKTEAFF. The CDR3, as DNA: TGTGCCTGGAGCGAGGGTGGTAAGACTGAAGCTTTCTTT. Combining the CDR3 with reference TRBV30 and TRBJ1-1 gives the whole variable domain SQTIHQWPATLVQPVGSPLSLECTVEGTSNPNLYWYRQAAGRGLQLLFYSVGIGQISSEVPQNLSASRPQDRQFILSSKKLLLSDSGFYLCAWSEGGKTEAFFGQGTRLTVV.

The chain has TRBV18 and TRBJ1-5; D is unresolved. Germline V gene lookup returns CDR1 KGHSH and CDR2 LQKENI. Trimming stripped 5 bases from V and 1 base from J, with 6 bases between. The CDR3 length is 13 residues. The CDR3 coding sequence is TGTGCCAGCTCAGAGTCAAGCAATCAGCCCCAGCATTTT. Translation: CASSESSNQPQHF.

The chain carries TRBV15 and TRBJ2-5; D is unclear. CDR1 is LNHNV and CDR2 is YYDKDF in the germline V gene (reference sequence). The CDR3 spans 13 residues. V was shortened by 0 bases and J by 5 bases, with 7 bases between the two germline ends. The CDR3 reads CATSRDLLETQYF. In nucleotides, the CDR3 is TGTGCCACCAGCAGAGATCTACTGGAGACCCAGTACTTC.

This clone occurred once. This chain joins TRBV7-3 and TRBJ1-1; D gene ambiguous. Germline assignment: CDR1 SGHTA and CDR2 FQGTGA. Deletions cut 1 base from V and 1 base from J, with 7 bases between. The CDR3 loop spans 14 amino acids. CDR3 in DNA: TGTGCCAGCAGCTTAATCACGGGGAACACTGAAGCTTTCTTT. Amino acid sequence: CASSLITGNTEAFF.

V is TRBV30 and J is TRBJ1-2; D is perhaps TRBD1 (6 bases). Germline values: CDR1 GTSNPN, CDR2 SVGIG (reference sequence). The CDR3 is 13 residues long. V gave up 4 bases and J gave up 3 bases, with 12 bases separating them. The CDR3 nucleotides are TGTGCCTGGACGGACAGTCGTTACTATGGCTACACCTTC. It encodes CAWTDSRYYGYTF.

The CDR3 protein is CATSDPGTGFYEQYF. The CDR3 region has the DNA TGTGCCACCAGTGACCCCGGGACAGGGTTCTACGAGCAGTACTTC. The V gene is TRBV24-1, the J gene TRBJ2-7; the match to TRBD1 covers 9 bases. The CDR3 runs 15 residues. The germline V gene has CDR1 KGHDR and CDR2 SFDVKD. V lost 4 bases, J lost 3 bases, and 6 bases stayed unmatched.

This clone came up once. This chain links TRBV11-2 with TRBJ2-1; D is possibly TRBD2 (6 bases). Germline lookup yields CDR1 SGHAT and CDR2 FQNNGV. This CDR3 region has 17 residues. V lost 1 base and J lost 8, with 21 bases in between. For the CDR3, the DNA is TGTGCCAGCAGCTTAGTCCCGGGGGTCACCTCCAGAGATGAGCAGTTCTTC. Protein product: CASSLVPGVTSRDEQFF.

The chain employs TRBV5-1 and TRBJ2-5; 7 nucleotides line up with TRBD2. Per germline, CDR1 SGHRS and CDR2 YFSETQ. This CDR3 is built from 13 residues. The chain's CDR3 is CASQAGLQETQYF. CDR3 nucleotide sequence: TGCGCTTCCCAAGCGGGGCTACAAGAGACCCAGTACTTC.

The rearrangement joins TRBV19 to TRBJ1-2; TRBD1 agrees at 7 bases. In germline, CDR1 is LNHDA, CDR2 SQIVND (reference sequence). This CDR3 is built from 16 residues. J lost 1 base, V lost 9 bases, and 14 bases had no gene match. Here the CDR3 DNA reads TGTGCCAGCAGGGTGGCGCAGGGGGTCCTTAACTATGGCTACACCTTC. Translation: CASRVAQGVLNYGYTF.

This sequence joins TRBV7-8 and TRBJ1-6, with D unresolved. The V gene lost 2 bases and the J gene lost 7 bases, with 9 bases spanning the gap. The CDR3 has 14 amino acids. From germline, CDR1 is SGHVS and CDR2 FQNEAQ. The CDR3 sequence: CASSLRLPNSPLHF. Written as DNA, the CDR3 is TGTGCCAGCAGCTTAAGGTTGCCAAATTCACCCCTCCACTTT.